This passage covers 32 T cell receptor beta chains from one sample sequenced in a study of human T cells and chemical hapten exposure. Time point described: patch test 1, 2 weeks after DPC sensitization. The treatment is: therapeutic diphenylcyclopropenone sensitization with weekly scalp DPC. TCRdb used MiXCR to reprocess the RACE reads, holding one entry per CDR3 protein. The table has 300,000 to 450,000 distinct CDR3 sequences, 4% to 5.5% seen once. Sequenced material: whole blood, taken in connection with sensitization to the hapten diphenylcyclopropenone (DPC). These receptors all come from a woman aged 45-59 years with alopecia areata. Some clones in this sample may be carry-over from other donors' samples.

The chain has TRBV5-4 and TRBJ2-7, with 9 nucleotides matching TRBD1. CDR1 and CDR2 (germline): SGHNT, YYREEE (reference sequence). V lost 4 bases, J lost 2 bases, and 7 bases stayed unmatched. The CDR3 loop spans 15 amino acids. CDR3 residues: CASSISGQGTYEQYF. In DNA, the CDR3 is TGTGCCAGCAGCATTTCGGGACAGGGTACCTACGAGCAGTACTTC.

This clonotype has just a few counts. The V gene is TRBV7-2, the J gene TRBJ2-1, with 7 bases matching TRBD2. The trim removed 4 bases at V and 10 bases at J, leaving 4 bases unmatched. Germline lookup yields CDR1 SGHTA and CDR2 FQGNSA. The CDR3 has 12 residues. CDR3 region: CASSSMRGEQFF. Written as DNA, the CDR3 is TGTGCCAGCAGCTCTATGCGGGGGGAGCAGTTCTTC.

This clonotype was found many times. The gene calls are TRBV27 and TRBJ1-1, with TRBD1 identical over 8 bases. The CDR3 contains 16 residues. Germline V gene lookup returns CDR1 MNHEY and CDR2 SMNVEV (reference sequence). V was pared by 3 bases and J by 1 base, with 7 bases of the junction left unmatched. The CDR3 loop reads CASSLTDRAGNTEAFF. As DNA, the CDR3 is TGTGCCAGCAGTTTGACGGACAGGGCGGGGAACACTGAAGCTTTCTTT.

The chain combines TRBV29-1 with TRBJ2-5; 10 bases fit TRBD2. CDR3 length: 13 residues. Per the germline V gene, CDR1 is SQVTM and CDR2 is ANQGSEA. V dropped 4 bases and J dropped 2; count of bases not matched to a gene: 1. DNA for the CDR3: TGCAGCGTTGTAGCGGGGGGACAAGAGACCCAGTACTTC. This sequence encodes CSVVAGGQETQYF.

This clonotype occurred many times. The CDR3 here is CASSLGPGGLNTEAFF. Written as DNA, the CDR3 is TGTGCCAGCAGCTTAGGCCCTGGCGGATTGAACACTGAAGCTTTCTTT. The chain employs TRBV13 and TRBJ1-1; the D is unclear. The germline V and J ends were trimmed by 0 bases and 0 bases, with 11 bases remaining between them. The CDR3 loop spans 16 amino acids. Germline V lookup: CDR1 PRHDT, CDR2 FYEKMQ (reference sequence).

This clonotype appeared many times. The chain is built from TRBV20-1 and TRBJ2-6; D unclear. The germline V gene has CDR1 DFQATT and CDR2 SNEGSKA (reference sequence). This CDR3 is 14 amino acids long. Trimming shortened V by 3 bases and J by 4 bases, and 10 bases separated the two germline ends. The CDR3 DNA reads TGCAGTGCTAGCCCGCGAGCCGGGGCCAACGTCCTGACTTTC. Residues: CSASPRAGANVLTF.

This clonotype was picked up many times. The chain carries TRBV27 and TRBJ2-4; unclear D gene. Germline V gene lookup returns CDR1 MNHEY and CDR2 SMNVEV (reference sequence). The CDR3 runs to 13 residues. V dropped 8 bases and J dropped 6 bases, with 14 bases sitting between them. CDR3 coding DNA: TGTGCCAGCCGAGCGAGGCATCTAAACATTCAGTACTTC. Translation: CASRARHLNIQYF.

This clonotype showed up many times. The chain has TRBV20-1 and TRBJ2-5; 11 bases line up with TRBD2. CDR3 length: 15 residues. CDR1 is DFQATT, CDR2 SNEGSKA, per germline (reference sequence). The trim removed 5 bases at V and 4 bases at J, leaving 9 bases unmatched. The CDR3 sequence is CSAGGTSGRGETQYF. DNA for the CDR3: TGCAGTGCTGGGGGGACTAGCGGAAGGGGAGAGACCCAGTACTTC.

The chain couples TRBV12-3 or TRBV12-4 to TRBJ1-4; no clear D gene. This CDR3 region has 13 residues. Trimming took 3 bases from V and 8 from J, leaving 10 bases between them. The CDR3 loop is CASSFKGWEKLFF. In DNA, the CDR3 is TGTGCCAGCAGTTTCAAGGGCTGGGAAAAACTGTTTTTT.

This clonotype showed up many times. This chain connects TRBV6-5 to TRBJ2-3, with TRBD2 identical over 7 bases. The CDR3 extends over 17 amino acids. V lost 0 bases and J lost 4; bases outside the gene matches: 10. Germline values: CDR1 MNHEY, CDR2 SVGAGI. CDR3 residues: CASSYSAGRSLADTQYF. The CDR3 DNA follows: TGTGCCAGCAGTTACTCAGCGGGGCGATCTTTGGCAGATACGCAGTATTTT.

This clonotype was seen more than once but under ten times. The genes are TRBV5-5 and TRBJ2-1, with D uncertain. This CDR3 region has 15 residues. CDR1 and CDR2 (germline): SGHKS, YYEKEE (reference sequence). V dropped 2 bases and J dropped 0 bases, with 9 bases sitting between them. CDR3 loop: CASSFAQSSYNEQFF. CDR3 coding DNA: TGTGCCAGCAGCTTCGCCCAGAGCTCCTACAATGAGCAGTTCTTC.

This clonotype was observed a handful of times. The rearrangement links TRBV7-6 to TRBJ1-3; 8 bases map to TRBD1. CDR3 length: 14 amino acids. With V trimmed by 1 base and J by 7 bases, 3 bases remained unmatched. CDR1 and CDR2 from the germline V gene are SGHVS and FNYEAQ. CDR3 nucleotides: TGTGCCAGCAGCTTAGGGACAGGGAAGAACACCATATATTTT. Translation gives CASSLGTGKNTIYF.

This clonotype was seen a few times. This sequence joins TRBV2 and TRBJ2-3; 7 bases line up with TRBD1. Looked up from germline, CDR1 is SNHLY and CDR2 is FYNNEI. This CDR3 spans 14 amino acids. J gave up 6 bases and V 5 bases, and 8 bases lay outside the gene matches. DNA of the CDR3: TGTGCCAGCAGTCGGGACAGTCAATTTGATACGCAGTATTTT. This translates into CASSRDSQFDTQYF.

In this sample, this clonotype turned up many times. The chain has TRBV11-1 and TRBJ2-5; D is uncertain. CDR3 length: 13 residues. V lost 3 bases and J 1 base, leaving 6 bases between the germline ends. The germline V gene encodes CDR1 SGHAT and CDR2 FQDESV (reference sequence). For the CDR3, the DNA is TGTGCCAGCAGCTTTGGGTCCCAAGAGACCCAGTACTTC. Translation gives CASSFGSQETQYF. The full variable domain, rest sourced from reference TRBV11-1 and TRBJ2-5, is EAEVAQSPRYKITEKSQAVAFWCDPISGHATLYWYRQILGQGPELLVQFQDESVVDDSQLPKDRFSAERLKGVDSTLKIQPAELGDSAMYLCASSFGSQETQYFGPGTRLLVL.

Concerning this clonotype itself: A clone one base away is much larger, so this may be a read error. CDR3 nucleotides: TGTGCCAGCAGGTACAGGTCGAACACCGGGGAGCTGTTTTTT. This gives the protein CASRYRSNTGELFF. The genes are TRBV28 and TRBJ2-2; possibly TRBD1 for D (5 bases). This CDR3 comprises 14 residues. With 6 bases removed from V and 0 bases from J, the gap between germline ends came to 8 bases. The germline CDR1 and CDR2 sequences are MDHEN and SYDVKM.

This sequence joins TRBV7-2 and TRBJ2-3; D assignment may be TRBD1 or TRBD2 (5 bases each). The CDR3 sequence is 13 residues long. Trimming took 5 bases from V and 7 from J, leaving 13 bases between them. CDR1 and CDR2 (germline): SGHTA, FQGNSA. The CDR3 is CASSLGTENTQYF. CDR3 nucleotide sequence: TGTGCCAGCAGCCTAGGGACGGAAAATACGCAGTATTTT.

The V and J genes are TRBV28 and TRBJ2-5; TRBD2 matches at 11 bases. Losses at the gene ends were 4 bases for V and 5 bases for J; bases not matched to a gene: 9. Germline V gene data show CDR1 as MDHEN and CDR2 as SYDVKM. CDR3 length: 16 residues. The CDR3 DNA follows: TGTGCCAGCAGTTCTACTAGCGGGAGAAGGGTTGAGACCCAGTACTTC. It is translated as CASSSTSGRRVETQYF.

The chain employs TRBV2 and TRBJ2-7; unclear D gene. The CDR3 is 12 residues long. With 10 bases removed from V and 5 bases from J, the gap between germline ends came to 15 bases. Germline V lookup: CDR1 SNHLY, CDR2 FYNNEI. The CDR3 sequence: CATTQFSNEQYF. CDR3 coding DNA: TGTGCCACCACCCAGTTCTCGAACGAGCAGTACTTC. The full variable domain, its missing parts supplied by reference TRBV2 and TRBJ2-7, is EPEVTQTPSHQVTQMGQEVILRCVPISNHLYFYWYRQILGQKVEFLVSFYNNEISEKSEIFDDQFSVERPDGSNFTLKIRSTKLEDSAMYFCATTQFSNEQYFGPGTRLTVT.

This clonotype was counted ten times or more. The CDR3 DNA follows: TGTGCCAGCAGCGTAGGACAGCCAGGGAGTGGGGAGCAGTACTTC. Translation gives CASSVGQPGSGEQYF. The genes are TRBV9 and TRBJ2-7; D tentatively reads TRBD1 or TRBD2 (5 bases each). The ends were cut back, 0 bases at V and 7 bases at J, with 17 bases in the middle. Germline loops: CDR1 SGDLS, CDR2 YYNGEE. The CDR3 is 15 residues long.

The chain couples TRBV6-1 to TRBJ2-7; no reliable D call. Germline V gene lookup returns CDR1 MNHNS and CDR2 SASEGT. The V end lost 2 bases, the J end lost 3 bases, and 11 bases lay between the germline ends. This CDR3 is 14 amino acids long. CDR3 loop: CASSELPGVYEQYF. The CDR3 DNA is TGTGCCAGCAGTGAACTGCCAGGCGTCTACGAGCAGTACTTC.

This clonotype was recorded many times. V gene TRBV4-2 combines with J gene TRBJ2-3; 8 bases align to TRBD2. Germline V gene sequence: CDR1 LGHNA, CDR2 YNFKEQ. J was trimmed by 5 bases and V by 0 bases; bases with no gene match: 10. CDR3 size: 17 residues. For the CDR3, the DNA is TGTGCCAGCAGCCAAGATGTCCGGGGGGGAGGTGGAGATACGCAGTATTTT. This encodes CASSQDVRGGGGDTQYF.

This clonotype was seen many times. This rearrangement joins TRBV6-2 or TRBV6-3 to TRBJ2-1, with no clear D. Germline CDR1 is MNHEY and CDR2 is SVGEGT. Trimming left V 2 bases short and J 2 bases short, with 10 bases between. The CDR3 is 15 residues long. CDR3: CASSYPRRAYNEQFF. DNA for the CDR3: TGTGCCAGCAGTTACCCCCGGCGAGCCTACAATGAGCAGTTCTTC.

This clonotype came up a few times. The chain has TRBV10-1 and TRBJ2-7; D possibly corresponds to TRBD1 (5 bases). CDR3 length: 14 amino acids. Germline assignment: CDR1 WNHNN and CDR2 SYGVQD (reference sequence). The germline V and J ends were trimmed by 6 bases and 5 bases, with 17 bases remaining between them. The CDR3 spells CASSDQGASDEQYF. The CDR3 region has the DNA TGCGCCAGCAGCGACCAAGGGGCAAGCGACGAGCAGTACTTC.

Ten or more counts support this clonotype. The genes are TRBV5-1 and TRBJ1-3, with TRBD1 as a possible D gene (5 bases). Germline V lookup: CDR1 SGHRS, CDR2 YFSETQ. Trimming cost V 5 bases and J 0 bases, with 12 bases left between them. The CDR3 totals 15 residues. The CDR3 sequence is CASREGLHSGNTIYF. The CDR3 nucleotides are TGCGCCAGCAGGGAGGGACTGCACTCTGGAAACACCATATATTTT.

Only a few counts were recorded for this clonotype. The V and J genes are TRBV5-1 and TRBJ1-1; possible D gene TRBD1, 6 bases. Trimming pared 1 base from V and 6 bases from J, leaving 22 bases between. The CDR3 sequence is 17 residues long. CDR1 and CDR2 (germline): SGHRS, YFSETQ. CDR3 DNA: TGCGCCAGCAGCTTGCTCCCCGGGGGGGCGAGGGTCCCTGAAGCTTTCTTT. Translating it yields CASSLLPGGARVPEAFF.

This clonotype has a handful of counts. The genes are TRBV6-5 and TRBJ2-3; either TRBD1 or TRBD2 may supply D (6 bases each). Germline CDR1 and CDR2: MNHEY and SVGAGI. The CDR3 length is 15 residues. Trimming took off 2 bases at V and 2 bases at J, with 11 bases between the two ends. Here the CDR3 reads CASSYTGATTDTQYF. Here the CDR3 DNA reads TGTGCCAGCAGTTACACGGGGGCAACCACAGATACGCAGTATTTT.

Only a few counts were recorded for this clonotype. This chain links TRBV7-9 with TRBJ2-1, with D tentatively TRBD1 or TRBD2 (5 bases each). Germline CDR1 and CDR2: SEHNR and FQNEAQ (reference sequence). Deletions cut 0 bases from V and 6 bases from J, with 12 bases between. CDR3 length equals 15 residues. The CDR3 sequence is CASSLAGARVNEQFF. CDR3 DNA: TGTGCCAGCAGCTTAGCCGGGGCCAGGGTCAATGAGCAGTTCTTC.

Points on this clonotype: The CDR3 ends on some other residue instead of the conserved phenylalanine or tryptophan, so this is likely a read error. The chain has TRBV11-2 and TRBJ2-2, with 9 nucleotides matching TRBD1. The CDR3 runs to 15 residues. V lost 3 bases and J lost 5; bases outside the gene matches: 4. Germline V lookup: CDR1 SGHAT, CDR2 FQNNGV. CDR3 amino acids: CASSFGTGRTGELFL. CDR3 nucleotides: TGTGCCAGCAGCTTCGGGACAGGGAGGACCGGGGAGCTGTTTTTG.

This sequence joins TRBV28 and TRBJ2-2; D is unclear. The germline V gene has CDR1 MDHEN and CDR2 SYDVKM. The CDR3 is made up of 13 amino acids. V dropped 3 bases and J dropped 6 bases, with 8 bases sitting between them. CDR3 amino acids: CASSFQFAGELFF. For the CDR3, the DNA is TGTGCCAGCAGTTTCCAGTTTGCCGGGGAGCTGTTTTTT.

The sample holds many counts of this clonotype. The rearrangement joins TRBV29-1 to TRBJ2-1; D remains ambiguous. V was clipped by 1 base and J by 1 base, with 11 bases between them. Germline V gene lookup returns CDR1 SQVTM and CDR2 ANQGSEA. CDR3 length: 15 residues. The CDR3 DNA reads TGCAGCGTTGAAGGGGGATTACTTTCCTACAATGAGCAGTTCTTC. This encodes CSVEGGLLSYNEQFF.

This sequence joins TRBV3-1 and TRBJ1-1; tentative D call: TRBD1 (6 bases). V lost 3 bases to trimming and J lost 0 bases, with 8 bases between them. Germline CDR1 reads LGHDT; CDR2 reads YNNKEL (reference sequence). The length of the CDR3 is 14 residues. This CDR3 is CASSHDRLNTEAFF. Here the CDR3 DNA reads TGTGCCAGCAGCCACGACAGGCTGAACACTGAAGCTTTCTTT.

There are many counts of this clonotype. The V and J genes are TRBV27 and TRBJ2-6; maybe TRBD1 (6 bases). The germline CDR1 and CDR2 sequences are MNHEY and SMNVEV (reference sequence). V lost 3 bases to trimming and J lost 4 bases, with 10 bases between them. CDR3 length: 15 amino acids. CDR3 in amino acids: CASSFTGTGANVLTF. The CDR3 bases are TGTGCCAGCAGTTTTACAGGGACCGGGGCCAACGTCCTGACTTTC.